This T cell receptor (beta chain) was captured by sequencing in a study of technical replicates of blood from a few donors listed by TCRdb under 2017. Taken from cysteine to phenylalanine, the CDR3 has 15 residues. Of all the DNA, just the CDR3 is kept, 45 bases in frame from base 1. The germline ends are 18 bases apart after V is trimmed by 5 bases and J by 7 bases. From the germline V gene, CDR1 is SGHTA and CDR2 is FQGNSA. Comment on this clone: Its binding antigen is unknown. Per-nucleotide qualities are absent, and no much larger clonotype sits a single base away.

Libraries were constructed by the immunoSEQ multiplex PCR assay. TCRdb limited this immuneACCESS table to in-frame rearrangements with V and J called. A share of clones is missing; checked studies link under half to unresolved V genes, and the rest is unexplained. The sample table contains 95,000 to 100,000 clones; only one count was recorded for approximately 94% of them. The ten largest make up 0.23% of the sample. Rearrangement joined TRBV7-2 to TRBJ2-1; the D region possibly corresponds to TRBD2 (6 bases align). This receptor was obtained from a human donor in good health. The sample consisted of T cells isolated from PBMCs. The CDR3 protein: CASSRSWTTHNEQFF. The sequenced DNA: TGTGCCAGCAGCCGGAGTTGGACTACTCATAATGAGCAGTTCTTC.